This TCR beta chain is drawn from a study of CXCR3-negative and CXCR3-positive naive CD8 T cells. Study at large: Per-library TRB read counts averaged about 1.5 +/- 0.3 million, adding up to about 130 million in total. Points from the study as a whole: Sequencing showed both naive subsets with comparably high diversity, and memory CD8+ cells much lower.

With UMI labels, 5' RACE was used to prepare the TRB cDNA libraries. TCRdb re-called the 5' RACE reads; every CDR3 protein appears as one record, without DNA. This sample's table has more than 7,500 distinct CDR3 sequences. Details on this clonotype: Its target is not known.

The sequencing sample was made of naive CXCR3- CD8+ T cells from blood. The sample's subset: CD45RO-CCR7+CD27+CD95- naive CD8+ T cells lacking CXCR3 (TNR3-). This receptor was taken from a human donor in good health. Some clones in this sample may be carry-over from other donors' samples.

CDR3 sequence: CASSPRLAGVYDEQFF. This chain joins TRBV19 and TRBJ2-1; TCRdb designates TRBD2, a call that cannot be tested without DNA. The germline CDR1 and CDR2 sequences are LNHDA and SQIVND (reference sequence). This CDR3 spans 16 amino acids.